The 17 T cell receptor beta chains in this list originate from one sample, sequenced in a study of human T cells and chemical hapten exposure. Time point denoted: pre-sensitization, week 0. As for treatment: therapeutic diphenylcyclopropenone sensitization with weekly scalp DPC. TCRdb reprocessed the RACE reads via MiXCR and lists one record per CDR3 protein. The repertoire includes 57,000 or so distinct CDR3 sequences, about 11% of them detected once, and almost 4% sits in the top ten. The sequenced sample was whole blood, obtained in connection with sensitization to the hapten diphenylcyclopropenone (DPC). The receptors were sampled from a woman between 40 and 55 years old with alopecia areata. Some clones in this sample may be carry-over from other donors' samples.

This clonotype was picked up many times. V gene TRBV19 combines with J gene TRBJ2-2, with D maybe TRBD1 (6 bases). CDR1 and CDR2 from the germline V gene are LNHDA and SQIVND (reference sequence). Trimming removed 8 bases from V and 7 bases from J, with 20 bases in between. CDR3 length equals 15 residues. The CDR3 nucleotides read TGTGCCAGTCAAACCGGGACATATCCCCACGGGGAGCTGTTTTTT. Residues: CASQTGTYPHGELFF.

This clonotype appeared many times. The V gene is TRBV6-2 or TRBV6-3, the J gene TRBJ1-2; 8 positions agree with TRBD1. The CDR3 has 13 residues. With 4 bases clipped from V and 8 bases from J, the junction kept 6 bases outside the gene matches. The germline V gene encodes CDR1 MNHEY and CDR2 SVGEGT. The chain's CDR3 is CASSSQGAGGYTF. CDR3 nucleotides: TGTGCCAGCAGTTCGCAGGGGGCAGGAGGCTACACCTTC.

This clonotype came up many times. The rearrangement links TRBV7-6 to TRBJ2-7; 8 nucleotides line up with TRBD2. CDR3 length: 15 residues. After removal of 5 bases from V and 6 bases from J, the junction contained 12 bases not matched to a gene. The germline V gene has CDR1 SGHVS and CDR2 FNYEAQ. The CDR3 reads CASSAPGGPSGEQYF. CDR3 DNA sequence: TGTGCCAGCAGCGCCCCGGGGGGGCCGAGTGGCGAGCAGTACTTC.

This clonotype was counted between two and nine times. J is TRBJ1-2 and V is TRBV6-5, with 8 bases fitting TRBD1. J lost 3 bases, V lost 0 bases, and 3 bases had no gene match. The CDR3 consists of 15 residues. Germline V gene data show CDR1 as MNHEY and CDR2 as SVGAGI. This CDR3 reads CASSYSGQGYYGYTF. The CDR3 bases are TGTGCCAGCAGTTACTCCGGACAGGGTTACTATGGCTACACCTTC.

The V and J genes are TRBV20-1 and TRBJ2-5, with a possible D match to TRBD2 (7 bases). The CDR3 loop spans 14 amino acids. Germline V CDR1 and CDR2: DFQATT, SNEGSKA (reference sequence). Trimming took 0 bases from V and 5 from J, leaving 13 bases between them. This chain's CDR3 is CSARDNAGAETQYF. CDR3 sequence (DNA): TGCAGTGCTAGAGATAACGCGGGGGCGGAGACCCAGTACTTC.

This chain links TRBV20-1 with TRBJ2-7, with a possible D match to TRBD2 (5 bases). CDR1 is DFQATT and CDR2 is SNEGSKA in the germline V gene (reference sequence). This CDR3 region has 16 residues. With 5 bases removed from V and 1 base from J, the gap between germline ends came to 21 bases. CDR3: CSAGHIRGSYSYEQYF. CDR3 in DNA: TGCAGTGCTGGCCACATCCGCGGGTCTTATTCCTACGAGCAGTACTTC.

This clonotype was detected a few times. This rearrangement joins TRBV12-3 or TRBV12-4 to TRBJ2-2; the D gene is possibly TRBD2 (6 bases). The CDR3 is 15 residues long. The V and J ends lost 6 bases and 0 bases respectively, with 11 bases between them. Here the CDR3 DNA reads TGTGCCAGCAGCCTGGGACTGTCGAACACCGGGGAGCTGTTTTTT. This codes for CASSLGLSNTGELFF.

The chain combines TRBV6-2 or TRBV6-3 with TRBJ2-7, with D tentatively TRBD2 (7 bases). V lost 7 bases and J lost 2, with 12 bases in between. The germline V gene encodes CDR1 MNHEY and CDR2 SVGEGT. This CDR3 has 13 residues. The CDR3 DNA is TGTGCCAGCAAACCGGGGGGCGCCTACGAGCAGTACTTC. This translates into CASKPGGAYEQYF.

CDR3 sequence reads: CASSPRPGNEQFF. The CDR3 bases are TGTGCCAGCAGCCCCCGTCCGGGGAATGAGCAGTTCTTC. V is TRBV7-2 and J is TRBJ2-1; tentative D call: TRBD2 (5 bases). The CDR3 spans 13 residues. Between the trimmed V and J ends, which lost 5 bases and 7 bases, there was a span of 12 bases. Per germline, CDR1 SGHTA and CDR2 FQGNSA.

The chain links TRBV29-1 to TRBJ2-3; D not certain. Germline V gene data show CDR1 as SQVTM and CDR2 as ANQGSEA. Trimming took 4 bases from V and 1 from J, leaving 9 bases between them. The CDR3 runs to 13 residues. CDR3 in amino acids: CSVGAGGTDTQYF. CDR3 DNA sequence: TGCAGCGTTGGGGCCGGAGGCACAGATACGCAGTATTTT.

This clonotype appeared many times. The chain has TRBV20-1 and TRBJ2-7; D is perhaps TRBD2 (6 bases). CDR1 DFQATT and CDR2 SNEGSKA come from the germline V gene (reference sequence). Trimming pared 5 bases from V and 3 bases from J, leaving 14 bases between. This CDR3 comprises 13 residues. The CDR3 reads CSAGTTGVYEQYF. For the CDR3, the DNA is TGCAGTGCTGGAACGACGGGAGTCTACGAGCAGTACTTC.

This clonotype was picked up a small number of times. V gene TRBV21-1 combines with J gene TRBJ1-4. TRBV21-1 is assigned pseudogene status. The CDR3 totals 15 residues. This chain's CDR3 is CASSLRTGGDEKLFF. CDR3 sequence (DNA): TGTGCCAGCAGTCTCCGAACGGGAGGCGATGAAAAACTGTTTTTT.

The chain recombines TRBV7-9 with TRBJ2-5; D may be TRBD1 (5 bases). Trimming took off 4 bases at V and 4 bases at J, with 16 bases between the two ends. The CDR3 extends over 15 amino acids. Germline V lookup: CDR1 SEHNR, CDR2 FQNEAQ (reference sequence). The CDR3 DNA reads TGTGCCAGCAGCTCGACCACAGGATCCGGAGAGACCCAGTACTTC. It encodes CASSSTTGSGETQYF.

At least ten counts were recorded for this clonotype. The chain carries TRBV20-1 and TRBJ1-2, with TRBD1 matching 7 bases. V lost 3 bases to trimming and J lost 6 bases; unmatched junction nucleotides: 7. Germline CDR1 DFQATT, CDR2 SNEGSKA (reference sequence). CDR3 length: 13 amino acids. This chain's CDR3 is CSARLDREDGYTF. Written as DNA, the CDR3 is TGCAGTGCTAGGCTCGACAGGGAGGATGGCTACACCTTC.

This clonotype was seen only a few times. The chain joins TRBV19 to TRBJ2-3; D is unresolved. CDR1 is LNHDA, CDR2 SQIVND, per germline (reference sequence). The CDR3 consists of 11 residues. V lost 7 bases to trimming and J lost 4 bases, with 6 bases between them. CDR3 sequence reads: CASTFSDTQYF. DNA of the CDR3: TGTGCCAGTACGTTCTCAGATACGCAGTATTTT.

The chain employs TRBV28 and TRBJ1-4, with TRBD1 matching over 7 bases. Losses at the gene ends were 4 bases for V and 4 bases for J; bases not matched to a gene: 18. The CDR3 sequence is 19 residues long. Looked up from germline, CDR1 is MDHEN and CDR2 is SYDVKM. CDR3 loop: CASSYRPPQTGVLNEKLFF. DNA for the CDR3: TGTGCCAGCAGTTACCGCCCTCCTCAAACAGGGGTCCTTAATGAAAAACTGTTTTTT.

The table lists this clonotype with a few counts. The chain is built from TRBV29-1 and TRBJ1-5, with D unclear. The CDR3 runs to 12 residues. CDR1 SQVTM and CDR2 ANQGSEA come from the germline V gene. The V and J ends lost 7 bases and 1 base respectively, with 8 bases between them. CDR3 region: CSATSSNQPQHF. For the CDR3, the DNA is TGCAGCGCGACCTCGAGCAATCAGCCCCAGCATTTT.